Shown below are 30 T cell receptor beta chains from a single sample sequenced in a study of cytomegalovirus exposure and HLA in healthy donors. In the PCR, 60 Vbeta and 13 Jbeta primers were used. Some clones are missing from TCRdb's copy, which holds only in-frame ones; the method was immunoSEQ multiplex PCR. Of 100,000 to 150,000 clones listed, less than 85% are singletons. Sequencing used PBMCs. These receptors were collected from a man aged 25-40 years in good health and CMV-seropositive.

This clone was counted once. The rearrangement joins TRBV5-6 to TRBJ2-2; no firm D call. Trimming stripped 2 bases from V and 7 bases from J, with 6 bases between. The CDR3 has 12 residues. Germline loops: CDR1 SGHDT, CDR2 YYEEEE. CDR3 protein: CASSLGGGELFF. CDR3 sequence (DNA): TGTGCCAGCAGCTTAGGCGGCGGGGAGCTGTTTTTT.

The count of this clone is one. DNA of the CDR3: TGTGCCACCGGGGGGGTCAGCAATCAGCCCCAGCATTTT. Protein sequence: CATGGVSNQPQHF. The rearrangement links TRBV2 to TRBJ1-5; a possible D gene is TRBD1 (5 bases). Per germline, CDR1 SNHLY and CDR2 FYNNEI. The CDR3 contains 13 residues. Trimming left V 10 bases short and J 1 base short, with 11 bases between.

The V call is TRBV7-8, the J call TRBJ1-5; no reliable D call. Trimming removed 3 bases at V and 4 bases at J, with 10 bases between. In germline, CDR1 is SGHVS, CDR2 FQNEAQ. CDR3 length: 14 amino acids. The CDR3 nucleotides are TGTGCCAGCAGCTTGGCCCGCAGTAATCAGCCCCAGCATTTT. This codes for CASSLARSNQPQHF.

The rearrangement joins TRBV9 to TRBJ2-4; D might be TRBD2 (6 bases). Trimming took off 3 bases at V and 1 base at J, with 20 bases between the two ends. CDR1 SGDLS and CDR2 YYNGEE come from the germline V gene. The CDR3 is 18 amino acids. The CDR3 sequence is CASSAGTGTAGAKNIQYF. The CDR3 DNA sequence: TGTGCCAGCAGCGCGGGGACCGGGACCGCGGGGGCCAAAAACATTCAGTACTTC. Complete variable domain (other parts from reference TRBV9 and TRBJ2-4): DSGVTQTPKHLITATGQRVTLRCSPRSGDLSVYWYQQSLDQGLQFLIQYYNGEERAKGNILERFSAQQFPDLHSELNLSSLELGDSALYFCASSAGTGTAGAKNIQYFGAGTRLSVL.

This clone has just a few counts. The chain carries TRBV10-3 and TRBJ1-2; 8 nucleotides align to TRBD1. The CDR3 has 11 amino acids. After removal of 8 bases from V and 4 bases from J, the junction contained 0 bases not matched to a gene. Germline V CDR1 and CDR2: ENHRY, SYGVKD. CDR3 sequence (DNA): TGTGCCATCGGGACAGGCTATGGCTACACCTTC. Its translation: CAIGTGYGYTF.

The V call is TRBV21-1, the J call TRBJ2-7; the D call in the table, TRBD2, was not verified against the DNA. TRBV21-1 is a known pseudogene. This CDR3 has 14 residues. The CDR3 nucleotides read TGTGCCAGCAGCCCTCGGGGGAAGGACACTAGGAAGTACTTC. Protein sequence: CASSPRGKDTRKYF.

This clone was observed many times. The gene calls are TRBV4-1 and TRBJ2-2, with D hard to call. Germline V gene sequence: CDR1 MGHRA, CDR2 YSYEKL. V dropped 3 bases and J dropped 2 bases, with 19 bases sitting between them. The CDR3 totals 18 residues. This CDR3 is CASSHLDLGFPNTGELFF. In DNA, the CDR3 is TGCGCCAGCAGCCATTTGGATCTAGGTTTTCCTAACACCGGGGAGCTGTTTTTT.

This clone was found once. Its ends do not fully match the called genes, so a read error is possible. The V call is TRBV7-2, the J call TRBJ2-6; 9 bases are a match to TRBD1. CDR1 SGHTA and CDR2 FQGNSA come from the germline V gene. The CDR3 extends over 18 amino acids. Here the CDR3 reads CASSLGPGQGSGANGLTF. The DNA of the CDR3 is TGTGCCAGCAGCTTAGGGCCAGGACAGGGGTCTGGGGCCAACGGCCTGACTTTC.

V gene TRBV7-7 combines with J gene TRBJ2-5; 12 bases agree with TRBD1. Germline values: CDR1 SSHAT, CDR2 FNYEAQ (reference sequence). V shed 6 bases, J shed 3 bases, and the junction held 5 bases outside the gene matches. This CDR3 region has 15 residues. CDR3 loop: CASRQGQGAEETQYF. The CDR3 DNA reads TGTGCCAGCAGGCAGGGACAGGGGGCGGAAGAGACCCAGTACTTC.

This sequence joins TRBV28 and TRBJ2-3, with D maybe TRBD2 (5 bases). Germline assignment: CDR1 MDHEN and CDR2 SYDVKM. This CDR3 spans 15 amino acids. V was pared by 3 bases and J by 4 bases, with 14 bases between. The CDR3 loop reads CASSFAGLAPDTQYF. In DNA, the CDR3 is TGTGCCAGCAGTTTTGCAGGCCTAGCCCCAGATACGCAGTATTTT.

This sequence joins TRBV12-5 and TRBJ1-6; D perhaps matches TRBD1 (6 bases). Per germline, CDR1 LGHNT and CDR2 FRNRAP. The V end lost 7 bases, the J end lost 6 bases, and 16 bases lay between the germline ends. The CDR3 sequence is 15 residues long. In DNA, the CDR3 is TGTGCTAGTGCTTTAGGGTGGGGGCCTAATTCACCCCTCCACTTT. This sequence encodes CASALGWGPNSPLHF. The full variable domain, completed using reference TRBV12-5 and TRBJ1-6, is DARVTQTPRHKVTEMGQEVTMRCQPILGHNTVFWYRQTMMQGLELLAYFRNRAPLDDSGMPKDRFSAEMPDATLATLKIQPSEPRDSAVYFCASALGWGPNSPLHFGNGTRLTVT.

The table lists this clone with a count of one. The rearrangement uses TRBV5-1 and TRBJ2-7; 9 bases are a match to TRBD1. CDR1 is SGHRS and CDR2 is YFSETQ in the germline V gene. The CDR3 length is 16 residues. V lost 4 bases to trimming and J lost 3 bases; unmatched junction nucleotides: 11. The CDR3 is CASSPGQGTGRYEQYF. CDR3 in DNA: TGCGCCAGCAGCCCGGGCCAGGGGACAGGGCGCTACGAGCAGTACTTC.

This clone was counted a single time. The CDR3 nucleotides are TGTGCCAGCAGTTCCATAAACAGGGGATGGAGTAATTCACCCCTCCACTTT. This encodes CASSSINRGWSNSPLHF. V usage is TRBV28 and J usage is TRBJ1-6; 7 bases line up with TRBD1. Trimming took 4 bases from V and 6 from J; bases not matched to a gene: 12. In germline, CDR1 is MDHEN, CDR2 SYDVKM. The length of the CDR3 is 17 residues.

V is TRBV11-2 and J is TRBJ1-3; D gene ambiguous. The CDR3 consists of 15 residues. CDR1 is SGHAT, CDR2 FQNNGV, per germline. Trimming left V 5 bases short and J 0 bases short, with 11 bases between. This CDR3 is CASSLGRFSGNTIYF. Here the CDR3 DNA reads TGTGCCAGCAGCCTGGGCAGGTTCTCTGGAAACACCATATATTTT. Filled out from reference TRBV11-2 and TRBJ1-3, the complete variable domain reads EAGVAQSPRYKIIEKRQSVAFWCNPISGHATLYWYQQILGQGPKLLIQFQNNGVVDDSQLPKDRFSAERLKGVDSTLKIQPAKLEDSAVYLCASSLGRFSGNTIYFGEGSWLTVV.

The chain couples TRBV29-1 to TRBJ1-4, with a tentative D call TRBD1 (6 bases). CDR1 and CDR2 from the germline V gene are SQVTM and ANQGSEA. This CDR3 spans 14 amino acids. Trimming removed 7 bases at V and 6 bases at J, with 18 bases between. CDR3 sequence (DNA): TGCAGCGCTCAAGGGGGGGCTTTGGATGAAAAACTGTTTTTT. Its protein is CSAQGGALDEKLFF.

This clone appeared a few times. CDR3 in DNA: TGTGCCAGCAGGAGGAGGGACTACGAGCAGTACTTC. Its translation is CASRRRDYEQYF. V usage is TRBV6-5 and J usage is TRBJ2-7, with D tentatively TRBD2 (6 bases). This CDR3 has 12 amino acids. Per the germline V gene, CDR1 is MNHEY and CDR2 is SVGAGI. The ends were cut back, 6 bases at V and 3 bases at J, with 9 bases in the middle.

J is TRBJ2-6 and V is TRBV10-3, with D possibly TRBD2 on 5 matching bases. The CDR3 extends over 20 amino acids. Germline lookup yields CDR1 ENHRY and CDR2 SYGVKD. Trimming took off 0 bases at V and 0 bases at J, with 18 bases between the two ends. CDR3 sequence: CAISESMDGNILSGANVLTF. The CDR3 bases are TGTGCCATCAGTGAGTCCATGGACGGGAATATCCTCTCTGGGGCCAACGTCCTGACTTTC.

This chain joins TRBV6-6 and TRBJ1-2, with TRBD1 as a possible D gene (5 bases). V lost 0 bases to trimming and J lost 2 bases, with 7 bases between them. The CDR3 covers 14 residues. Germline V gives CDR1 MNHNY, CDR2 SVGAGI (reference sequence). CDR3 nucleotide sequence: TGTGCCAGCAGTTACTCGGGACTCAACTATGGCTACACCTTC. Protein sequence: CASSYSGLNYGYTF.

V is TRBV7-2 and J is TRBJ1-1; D possibly corresponds to TRBD1 (5 bases). This CDR3 is 14 amino acids long. Germline V gene data show CDR1 as SGHTA and CDR2 as FQGNSA. Trimming took off 1 base at V and 7 bases at J, with 13 bases between the two ends. The DNA for the CDR3 is TGTGCCAGCAGCTTAGGTAGCAGGGTTGGTGAAGCTTTCTTT. Its translation: CASSLGSRVGEAFF.

As DNA, the CDR3 is TGTGCCATCAGTGAGTCGCCAGGAGGCTACGAGCAGTACTTC. Translation: CAISESPGGYEQYF. The chain has TRBV10-3 and TRBJ2-7, with TRBD2 as a possible D gene (5 bases). CDR1 and CDR2 (germline): ENHRY, SYGVKD. Trimming cost V 0 bases and J 3 bases, with 9 bases left between them. The CDR3 spans 14 residues.

This rearrangement joins TRBV30 to TRBJ1-2; possible D gene TRBD1, 6 bases. V lost 8 bases and J lost 0, with 22 bases in between. Germline V CDR1 and CDR2: GTSNPN, SVGIG (reference sequence). The CDR3 has 16 amino acids. CDR3 protein: CARRGAGNAANYGYTF. The DNA of the CDR3 is TGTGCCCGCCGGGGGGCAGGGAACGCCGCTAACTATGGCTACACCTTC.

The chain joins TRBV19 to TRBJ1-2, with 8 nucleotides matching TRBD1. Germline CDR1 reads LNHDA; CDR2 reads SQIVND (reference sequence). After removal of 6 bases from V and 7 bases from J, the junction contained 1 base not matched to a gene. The CDR3 has 11 amino acids. CDR3 residues: CASRGTGGYTF. For the CDR3, the DNA is TGTGCCAGTAGGGGGACAGGTGGCTACACCTTC.

The V gene is TRBV5-1, the J gene TRBJ1-1; D is unresolved. Trimming took off 4 bases at V and 1 base at J, with 14 bases between the two ends. The germline V gene has CDR1 SGHRS and CDR2 YFSETQ. This CDR3 region has 15 residues. The CDR3 reads CASSPGGLRNTEAFF. The CDR3 bases are TGCGCCAGCAGCCCGGGCGGGTTGAGGAACACTGAAGCTTTCTTT. Looking up the rest from reference TRBV5-1 and TRBJ1-1 gives the full variable domain: KAGVTQTPRYLIKTRGQQVTLSCSPISGHRSVSWYQQTPGQGLQFLFEYFSETQRNKGNFPGRFSGRQFSNSRSEMNVSTLELGDSALYLCASSPGGLRNTEAFFGQGTRLTVV.

V gene TRBV6-5 combines with J gene TRBJ1-3; TRBD1 aligns across 8 bases. The CDR3 spans 14 residues. V shed 6 bases and J 4 bases; nucleotides not matched to a gene: 5. CDR1 is MNHEY and CDR2 is SVGAGI in the germline V gene. The CDR3 DNA reads as TGTGCCAGCAGCCTACAGGGGGACGGAAACACCATATATTTT. Amino acids: CASSLQGDGNTIYF.

This CDR3 is CASSQDPGGSNQPQHF. The CDR3 DNA follows: TGCGCCAGCAGCCAAGACCCCGGGGGATCAAATCAGCCCCAGCATTTT. J is TRBJ1-5 and V is TRBV4-1, with a weak D call TRBD1 (5 bases). Germline CDR1 reads MGHRA; CDR2 reads YSYEKL. V was clipped by 0 bases and J by 4 bases, with 13 bases between them. CDR3 length equals 16 residues.

The rearrangement links TRBV30 to TRBJ1-2, with D possibly matching TRBD1 (5 bases). The CDR3 is 13 amino acids. Trimming pared 3 bases from V and 2 bases from J, leaving 10 bases between. CDR1 GTSNPN and CDR2 SVGIG come from the germline V gene (reference sequence). The CDR3 DNA sequence: TGTGCCTGGAGGGCCGGGGGAAACTATGGCTACACCTTC. Protein: CAWRAGGNYGYTF.

This chain connects TRBV25-1 to TRBJ2-3; tentative D call: TRBD2 (6 bases). The CDR3 consists of 16 residues. V lost 1 base to trimming and J lost 3 bases, with 14 bases between them. Germline-derived CDR1 and CDR2 are MGHDK and SYGVNS. CDR3 DNA: TGTGCCAGCAGTGAATCCCGTCGGGGGAATACAGATACGCAGTATTTT. This encodes CASSESRRGNTDTQYF.

This clone was seen just once. The genes are TRBV9 and TRBJ1-1, with D tentatively TRBD1 (6 bases). The V and J ends lost 4 bases and 1 base respectively, with 14 bases between them. The CDR3 sequence is 15 residues long. Germline V gene data show CDR1 as SGDLS and CDR2 as YYNGEE. In DNA form, the CDR3 reads TGTGCCAGCAGCCCCCGGTCAGGGGCGAACACTGAAGCTTTCTTT. This translates into CASSPRSGANTEAFF.

The chain employs TRBV2 and TRBJ2-1; D gene uncertain. The germline V and J ends were trimmed by 4 bases and 7 bases, with 5 bases remaining between them. The CDR3 has 11 amino acids. The germline V gene has CDR1 SNHLY and CDR2 FYNNEI. The CDR3 is CASSGRNEQFF. DNA for the CDR3: TGTGCCAGCAGTGGCCGGAATGAGCAGTTCTTC. Full variable domain (outside the CDR3, taken from reference TRBV2 and TRBJ2-1): EPEVTQTPSHQVTQMGQEVILRCVPISNHLYFYWYRQILGQKVEFLVSFYNNEISEKSEIFDDQFSVERPDGSNFTLKIRSTKLEDSAMYFCASSGRNEQFFGPGTRLTVL.

The chain couples TRBV27 to TRBJ1-5, with a weak D call TRBD1 (6 bases). The CDR3 runs to 12 residues. V dropped 2 bases and J dropped 15 bases, with 14 bases sitting between them. Germline-derived CDR1 and CDR2 are MNHEY and SMNVEV (reference sequence). The CDR3 sequence: CASSLAQGRPHF. CDR3 DNA sequence: TGTGCCAGCAGTTTAGCACAGGGAAGACCGCATTTT.